Detailed here is one T cell receptor (beta chain). Its binding antigen is unknown. No qualities accompany the bases; no much larger clone lies one base away. This record comes from a study of regulatory T cells in long-lasting Graves disease (dated by TCRdb to the early 2020s). Regarding the study in general: Newly diagnosed Graves' disease patients had taken antithyroid drugs for less than 3 months. Patients with persistent Graves' disease were compared with patients with newly diagnosed Graves' disease using TCR sequencing and RNA sequencing of peripheral blood. A total of about 35 samples underwent TCR sequencing: about 13 from persistent and about 20 from newly diagnosed Graves' disease patients. The study was registered as a clinical trial and conducted in China.

General findings and caveats noted by the study authors: Only peripheral blood was studied, because thyroid tissue, the primary lesion, was inaccessible. The authors noted that the small sample size was a limitation that may lower accuracy. More public clonotypes were shared among persistent patients (under 3,000) than among newly diagnosed patients (approximately 1,000). Persistent Graves' disease patients showed lower TCR Shannon entropy and fewer highly expanded clones than newly diagnosed patients, suggesting clonal expansion. Only the TCR beta chain was sequenced and analyzed. TRBV28, TRBJ1-2 and TRBJ2-5 were preferentially used in persistent disease, while TRBV20-1 and TRBJ2-1 were favored in newly diagnosed disease.

The time point label corresponds to: newly diagnosed GD, antithyroid drugs for less than 3 months. RNA was extracted from PBMCs in TRIzol for both TCR sequencing and RNA sequencing. The diagnosis of Graves' disease followed American Thyroid Association guidelines. The patients came from an endocrinology department in Xi'an, China. Each patient gave about 8.1 milliliters of peripheral blood, collected in an EDTA anticoagulant tube. Ficoll Paque Plus density gradient separation was used to isolate PBMCs, and no further T cell sorting was performed. An Agilent 2100 Bioanalyzer and agarose gel were used to check RNA quality, and a NanoDrop 2000 was used to measure RNA concentration. Libraries were built with multiplex PCR. Sequenced using an Illumina HiSeq 4000. TCR beta libraries were built with iRepertoire HTBI primers and Arm-PCR amplification of CDR3 regions. Gel purification was performed on PCR products prior to sequencing. The paper's processing steps were these. Gene usage analysis of CDR3 amino acid clonotypes used the roughly 60 TRBV and approximately 13 TRBJ segments found across samples. COPE and FqMerger were used to merge the filtered high-quality paired reads into contigs. BLAST was used to align contigs to IMGT TRBV, TRBD and TRBJ reference genes, and CDR3 was defined according to IMGT. Highly expanded clones were defined as clonotypes with a frequency above 0.1%. Repertoire diversity was measured by Shannon entropy, and V-J evenness by the Gini coefficient. Public clonotypes were defined as clonotypes shared by more than one individual. TCRdb reran the public reads through fastp at Q25 and MiXCR, keeping productive beta chains. When rows share a CDR3 protein, they turn into one entry using the most common DNA and genes. The V and J calls and clone size are TCRdb's, not the authors'. The sample records fewer than 650,000 distinct CDR3 sequences, 15% to 20% of which are singletons. The ten largest account for approximately 12% of the sample.

Trimming leaves V shorter by 0 bases and J shorter by 5 bases, with the junction holding 10 bases beyond the gene matches. CDR1 and CDR2 are drawn from the germline V gene: SGDLS, YYNGEE. Including the terminal cysteine and phenylalanine, the CDR3 comprises 16 residues. The read is trimmed to its CDR3 DNA, 48 bases read in frame from base 1. These data are also associated with another study on T cells in Graves' hyperthyroidism and ophthalmopathy. As the second study states: A patient counted as having stable Graves' hyperthyroidism if no progression to ophthalmopathy occurred over 18 months of follow-up. The hyperthyroidism patients were between 18 and 65 years old and newly diagnosed, with a disease duration of less than 2 months. The study excluded patients with uncontrolled infections, other autoimmune diseases, pregnancy or lactation. Diagnoses were based on clinical symptoms, serum thyroxine and TRAb, thyroid ultrasound and orbital computed tomography. The TCR CDR3 was subjected to a first round of RT-PCR using the HTBI primer set and the Qiagen OneStep RT-PCR kit. Most expanded thyroid clonotypes (frequency above 0.001) were also found in blood, which suggests that blood repertoires may mirror thyroid immune responses. A 13 V-J signature model separated ophthalmopathy from stable hyperthyroidism, with over 85% sensitivity and just under 84% specificity in cross-validation and 80%/75% in testing. In validation, the model predicted progression to ophthalmopathy with roughly 70% sensitivity and less than 75% specificity, a median of about six months before onset. TCR V-J signatures able to tell the groups apart were searched for in a discovery cohort of 95 or so patients, of whom roughly 42 had Graves' ophthalmopathy and roughly 58 had stable Graves' hyperthyroidism. Prospective prediction of ophthalmopathy was tested in an independent validation cohort consisting of fewer than 20 hyperthyroidism patients and around 17 patients who later progressed to ophthalmopathy. The 100 discovery patients were randomly divided into training and test sets at a 7:3 ratio. The study also compared thyroid tissue and blood T-cell repertoires from five or six Graves' hyperthyroidism patients. Following sampling, methimazole starting at 30 mg daily was given to hyperthyroidism patients, and high-dose intravenous methylprednisolone was given to ophthalmopathy patients. The libraries were constructed in a second round of multiplex PCR and then size-selected and purified. The libraries were sequenced on an Illumina HiSeq2000 using paired-end 100 bp reads. Raw data were processed with SOAPnuke, discarding reads with adapters, uncalled bases, mean Phred below 15, or no exact constant-primer or identifier match. COPE v1.2.5 was used to merge the high-quality paired reads, and each unique nucleotide sequence was defined as a clonotype. Clonotypes were aligned to IMGT TRBV, TRBD and TRBJ reference segments using MiTCR v1.1. Analysis was restricted to V-J combinations with a frequency above 0.0001, which covered 99% to 99.2% of repertoires. A TCS score was defined as the ratio between F50 (clonal expansion) and ExV (chaos), using BLOSUM62-based TCRdist between CDR3 peptides within each V-J. Welch's t-statistics and random forest reduced roughly 530 V-J features to under 15, which were used in a naive Bayes classifier (R e1071). No statistical method was used to fix the sample size in advance, and group allocation was not hidden from the investigators. According to the paper, TCR Vbeta CDR3 sequencing was carried out on 135 peripheral blood samples, which came from under 50 ophthalmopathy, around 75 hyperthyroidism and some 17 progressor patients.

The sequence derives from a man younger than 35 with Graves disease. Donor details come from another sample of the same person, matched by shared clones. The rearrangement combines TRBV9 with TRBJ2-7, with 8 bases in between that match TRBD1. Sample: peripheral blood mononuclear cells (PBMCs), taken at new diagnosis, from a patient treated with antithyroid drugs. The CDR3 sequence is CASSVAGTGSGDEQYF. The nucleotide sequence is TGTGCCAGCAGCGTAGCTGGGACAGGTTCGGGCGACGAGCAGTACTTC. Beyond the CDR3, the reference TRBV9 and TRBJ2-7 genes provide the residues; the full variable domain reads: DSGVTQTPKHLITATGQRVTLRCSPRSGDLSVYWYQQSLDQGLQFLIQYYNGEERAKGNILERFSAQQFPDLHSELNLSSLELGDSALYFCASSVAGTGSGDEQYFGPGTRLTVT.